What follows describes a single T cell receptor (beta chain). These data come from a study of T cell changes during pregnancy in multiple sclerosis. CDR3 length equals 15 residues. V lost 6 bases to trimming and J lost 3 bases, with 15 bases between them. Per the germline V gene, CDR1 is MNHNY and CDR2 is SVGAGI (reference sequence). Sequenced by immunoSEQ multiplex PCR; TCRdb stores in-frame clones only, minus some. The sample holds approximately 100,000 clones, less than 95% seen once. The V and J genes are TRBV6-6 and TRBJ1-3; D may be TRBD1 (6 bases). Sequencing was performed on peripheral blood, taken after pregnancy. The receptor was derived from a female donor with multiple sclerosis, enrolled in a pregnancy study. DNA for the CDR3: TGTGCCAGCAGCGGTACCGGGACAATTGGAAACACCATATATTTT. Translation gives CASSGTGTIGNTIYF.